A selection of T cell receptor beta chains follows, all from one sample in a study of T cell changes during pregnancy in multiple sclerosis. TCRdb's table, derived via immunoSEQ multiplex PCR, lists solely in-frame clones and lacks some. The repertoire includes tens of thousands of clones, around 90% of them detected once, and 4.5% to 5.5% sits in the top ten. The input for sequencing was peripheral blood, taken in the first trimester of pregnancy. The source of these receptors is a female donor in good health, enrolled as a control in a pregnancy study. CDR3s include the opening cysteine and the closing phenylalanine or tryptophan. Fields, in order: clone size, V gene, D gene, J gene, CDR3 DNA, CDR3 protein. D genes are given only for firm matches. Only some rows state a clone size, as once, few, many or a class for expanded clones.

size: .; V: TRBV18; D: .; J: TRBJ1-3; DNA: TGTGCCAGCTCACCCTCTATTAGAAGCTCTGGAAACACCATATATTTT; CDR3: CASSPSIRSSGNTIYF
size: .; V: TRBV2; D: .; J: TRBJ1-6; DNA: TGTGCCAGCAGGGTCGGGGGGCTCCAGAATTCACCCCTCCACTTT; CDR3: CASRVGGLQNSPLHF
size: .; V: TRBV9; D: TRBD1; J: TRBJ2-7; DNA: TGTGCCAGCAGCGCGGGGACAGTTCGCAACGAGCAGTACTTC; CDR3: CASSAGTVRNEQYF
size: .; V: TRBV7-9; D: .; J: TRBJ2-3; DNA: TGTGCCAGCAGCCTCCGGACACAACAGAGCACAGATACGCAGTATTTT; CDR3: CASSLRTQQSTDTQYF
size: few; V: TRBV29-1; D: .; J: TRBJ1-1; DNA: TGCAGCGTTGGGTCCAGGGCCACTGAAGCTTTCTTT; CDR3: CSVGSRATEAFF
size: .; V: TRBV29-1; D: TRBD1; J: TRBJ1-2; DNA: TGCAGCGCACCCCTGTGGGACAGGGAGACCTATGGCTACACCTTC; CDR3: CSAPLWDRETYGYTF
size: .; V: TRBV7-9; D: .; J: TRBJ2-1; DNA: TGTGCCAGCAGCTCTTTCGTTAGCGGCTTCTACAATGAGCAGTTCTTC; CDR3: CASSSFVSGFYNEQFF
size: .; V: TRBV5-1; D: TRBD2; J: TRBJ2-1; DNA: TGCGCCAGCAGCCCGGGACTAGCGGCCCGCTCCTACAATGAGCAGTTCTTC; CDR3: CASSPGLAARSYNEQFF
size: once; V: TRBV10-3; D: .; J: TRBJ2-1; DNA: TGTGCCATCAGTGAGCCTTCCGGGACTCGGTCGGAGGATGAGCAGTTCTTC; CDR3: CAISEPSGTRSEDEQFF
size: .; V: TRBV7-2; D: TRBD2; J: TRBJ2-3; DNA: TGTGCCTCCTCTAAGGGCCCGGGGAGGGTCCAAGATACGCAGTATTTT; CDR3: CASSKGPGRVQDTQYF
size: .; V: TRBV9; D: TRBD2; J: TRBJ2-5; DNA: TGTGCCAGCAGCCCATTCAGCGGGAGGGCCGAGGAGACCCAGTACTTC; CDR3: CASSPFSGRAEETQYF
size: .; V: TRBV28; D: TRBD1; J: TRBJ1-4; DNA: TGTGCCAGCAGTTTATCGGGACAGGGGAATGCTAATGAAAAACTGTTTTTT; CDR3: CASSLSGQGNANEKLFF
size: .; V: TRBV10-3; D: TRBD1; J: TRBJ1-4; DNA: TGTGCCACCCGACAGGGGGCTGAAAAACTGTTTTTT; CDR3: CATRQGAEKLFF
size: .; V: TRBV7-8; D: TRBD1; J: TRBJ2-3; DNA: TGTGCCAGCAGCCTCCCCCGGACAGGGGGGACAGATACGCAGTATTTT; CDR3: CASSLPRTGGTDTQYF
size: .; V: TRBV11-3; D: .; J: TRBJ2-7; DNA: TGTGCCAGCAGCTTAGACGGCAGCACGGGGGAGGCCAACGAGCAGTACTTC; CDR3: CASSLDGSTGEANEQYF
size: .; V: TRBV2; D: TRBD1; J: TRBJ2-7; DNA: TGTGCCAGCAGTGAACTCCCAGGGACAGGTCCCTACGAGCAGTACTTC; CDR3: CASSELPGTGPYEQYF
size: once; V: TRBV18; D: .; J: TRBJ2-7; DNA: TGTGCCAGCTCACCAGGGGAGCCATACGAGCAGTACTTC; CDR3: CASSPGEPYEQYF
size: .; V: TRBV30; D: .; J: TRBJ1-1; DNA: TGTGCCTGGAGCTATGGGCCGAACACTGAAGCTTTCTTT; CDR3: CAWSYGPNTEAFF
size: .; V: TRBV6-6; D: TRBD1; J: TRBJ1-6; DNA: TGTGCCAGCAGTCGGACAGGGAGTCCCGAAAATTCACCCCTCCACTTT; CDR3: CASSRTGSPENSPLHF
size: .; V: TRBV28; D: TRBD2; J: TRBJ2-7; DNA: TGTGCCAGCAACCCAGCCAGCGGGAGTCGATACGAGCAGTACTTC; CDR3: CASNPASGSRYEQYF
size: .; V: TRBV29-1; D: TRBD2; J: TRBJ2-5; DNA: TGCAGCGTTGGTCGAAGCGGGAGAGAGACCCAGTACTTC; CDR3: CSVGRSGRETQYF
size: .; V: TRBV27; D: TRBD1; J: TRBJ2-5; DNA: TGTGCCAGCAGTGGGACAGCAGGGACGCTAGAGACCCAGTACTTC; CDR3: CASSGTAGTLETQYF
size: once; V: TRBV28; D: TRBD2; J: TRBJ2-6; DNA: TGTGCCAGCAGTTTACAGGAACGGGAGGCCTCTGGGGCCAACGTCCTGACTTTC; CDR3: CASSLQEREASGANVLTF
size: .; V: TRBV5-1; D: TRBD1; J: TRBJ2-3; DNA: TGCGCCAGCACCTTGGAACAGGGGCGGTCAGATACGCAGTATTTT; CDR3: CASTLEQGRSDTQYF